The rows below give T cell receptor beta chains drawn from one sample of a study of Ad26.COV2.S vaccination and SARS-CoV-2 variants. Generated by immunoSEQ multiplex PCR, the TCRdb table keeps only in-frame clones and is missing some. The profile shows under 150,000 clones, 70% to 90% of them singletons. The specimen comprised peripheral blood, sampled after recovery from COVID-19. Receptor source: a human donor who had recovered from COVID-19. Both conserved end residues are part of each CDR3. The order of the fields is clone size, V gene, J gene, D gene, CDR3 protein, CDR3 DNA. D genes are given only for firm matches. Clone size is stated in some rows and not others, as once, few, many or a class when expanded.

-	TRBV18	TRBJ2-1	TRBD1	CASSTPGDSEGHSYNEQFF	TGTGCCAGCTCCACACCAGGGGACAGCGAGGGCCACTCCTACAATGAGCAGTTCTTC
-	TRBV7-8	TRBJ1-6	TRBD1	CASSLGQGSPLHF	TGTGCCAGCAGCCTGGGACAGGGTTCACCCCTCCACTTT
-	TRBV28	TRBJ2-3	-	CASSPSSGFTDTQYF	TGTGCCAGCAGTCCCTCGAGTGGCTTCACAGATACGCAGTATTTT
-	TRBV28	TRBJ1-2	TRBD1	CASRATGQGYGYTF	TGTGCCAGCAGAGCAACGGGACAGGGGTATGGCTACACCTTC
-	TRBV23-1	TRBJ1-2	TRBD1	CASGSRDRGEQIYGYTF	TGCGCCAGCGGGAGCCGGGACAGGGGGGAGCAGATCTATGGCTACACCTTC
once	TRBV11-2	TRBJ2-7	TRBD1	CASLREGAGSYEQYF	TGTGCCAGCCTTCGAGAGGGGGCTGGCTCCTACGAGCAGTACTTC
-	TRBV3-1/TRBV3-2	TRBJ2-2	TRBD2	CASSQGLAGGHSGELFF	TGTGCCAGCAGCCAAGGACTAGCGGGGGGGCATAGCGGGGAGCTGTTTTTT
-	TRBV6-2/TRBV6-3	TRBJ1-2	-	CASSLEGFGYTF	TGTGCCAGCAGTTTAGAAGGGTTTGGCTACACCTTC
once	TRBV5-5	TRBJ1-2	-	CASSLIGWEGYTF	TGTGCCAGCAGCTTGATAGGGTGGGAAGGCTACACCTTC
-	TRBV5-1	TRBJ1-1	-	CASSLPPRTGNTEAFF	TGCGCCAGCAGCCTACCCCCCCGGACGGGGAACACTGAAGCTTTCTTT
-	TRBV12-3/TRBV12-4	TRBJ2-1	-	CASTTENEQFF	TGTGCCAGCACCACAGAGAATGAGCAGTTCTTC
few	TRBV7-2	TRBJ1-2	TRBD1	CASSGGTGDYGYTF	TGTGCCAGCAGCGGAGGGACAGGGGACTATGGCTACACCTTC
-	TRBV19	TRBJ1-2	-	CASSGQIPRGYTF	TGTGCCAGTAGTGGACAGATCCCTAGGGGCTACACCTTC
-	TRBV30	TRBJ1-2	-	CAWTGATINYGYTF	TGTGCCTGGACGGGGGCGACTATTAACTATGGCTACACCTTC
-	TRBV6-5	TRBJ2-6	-	CASSYSQASGANVLTF	TGTGCCAGCAGTTACTCACAGGCCTCTGGGGCCAACGTCCTGACTTTC
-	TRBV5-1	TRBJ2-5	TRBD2	CASSSSSGGDQETQYF	TGCGCCAGCAGCTCATCTAGCGGGGGGGACCAAGAGACCCAGTACTTC
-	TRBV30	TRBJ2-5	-	CAWSFGYGETQYF	TGTGCCTGGAGTTTCGGATATGGCGAGACCCAGTACTTC
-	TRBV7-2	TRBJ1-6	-	CASSLFGQSEEPLHF	TGTGCCAGCAGCTTATTTGGGCAGAGCGAAGAACCCCTCCACTTT
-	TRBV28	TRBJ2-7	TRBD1	CASSPGTGYEQYF	TGTGCCAGCAGTCCCGGGACAGGCTACGAGCAGTACTTC
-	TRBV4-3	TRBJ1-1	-	CASSQDRAGDREAFF	TGCGCCAGCAGCCAAGATAGGGCCGGTGATCGAGAAGCTTTCTTT
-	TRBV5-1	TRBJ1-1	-	CASSLAVGTEAFF	TGCGCCAGCAGCTTGGCCGTAGGGACTGAAGCTTTCTTT
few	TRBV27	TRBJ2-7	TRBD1	CASSRTGGVKYF	TGTGCCAGCAGCCGAACAGGGGGCGTGAAGTACTTC
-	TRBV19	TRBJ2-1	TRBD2	CASSAGLAGSNEQFF	TGTGCCAGTAGTGCGGGACTAGCGGGGTCGAATGAGCAGTTCTTC
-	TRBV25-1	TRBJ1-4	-	CASSAPVPGRREKLFF	TGTGCCAGCAGTGCCCCCGTCCCAGGGCGAAGGGAAAAACTGTTTTTT
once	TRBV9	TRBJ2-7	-	CASSAHRDGSYEQYF	TGTGCCAGCAGCGCCCACAGGGACGGCTCCTACGAGCAGTACTTC
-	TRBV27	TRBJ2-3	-	CASRLQGGATDTQYF	TGTGCCAGCAGGTTACAAGGGGGGGCCACAGATACGCAGTATTTT
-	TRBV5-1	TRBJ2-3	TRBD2	CASSRERGGRADTQYF	TGCGCCAGCAGCCGCGAGCGGGGGGGCCGCGCAGATACGCAGTATTTT
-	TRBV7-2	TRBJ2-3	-	CASSLHEASSTDTQYF	TGTGCCAGCAGCTTACACGAGGCGTCAAGCACAGATACGCAGTATTTT
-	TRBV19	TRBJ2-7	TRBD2	CASSGVAGYEQYF	TGTGCCAGCAGCGGGGTGGCGGGGTACGAGCAGTACTTC
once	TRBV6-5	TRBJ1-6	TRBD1	CASSRDRNSPLHF	TGTGCCAGCAGTAGGGACAGAAATTCACCCCTCCACTTT
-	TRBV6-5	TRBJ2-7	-	CASSYAGGSSYEQYF	TGTGCCAGCAGTTACGCAGGAGGGAGCTCCTACGAGCAGTACTTC
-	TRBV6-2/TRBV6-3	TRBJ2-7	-	CASSSRNYEQYF	TGTGCCAGCAGCTCTAGGAACTACGAGCAGTACTTC
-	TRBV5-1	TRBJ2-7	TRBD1	CASSLRDRARTRGPYEQYF	TGCGCCAGCAGCCTACGGGACAGGGCCCGGACTAGGGGACCCTACGAGCAGTACTTC
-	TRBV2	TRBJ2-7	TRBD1	CASTKDRDEQYF	TGTGCCAGCACCAAGGACAGGGACGAGCAGTACTTC
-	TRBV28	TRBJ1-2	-	CASSFPGQSYGYTF	TGTGCCAGCAGTTTCCCTGGACAGAGCTATGGCTACACCTTC
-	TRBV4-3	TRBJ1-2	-	CASSQDKGWGYGYTF	TGCGCCAGCAGCCAAGATAAGGGGTGGGGCTATGGCTACACCTTC
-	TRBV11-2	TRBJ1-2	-	CASSLRNYGYTF	TGTGCCAGCAGCTTACGGAACTATGGCTACACCTTC
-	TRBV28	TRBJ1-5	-	CASSLRQINQPQHF	TGTGCCAGCAGTTTAAGGCAGATTAATCAGCCCCAGCATTTT
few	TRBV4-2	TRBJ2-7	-	CASTGCPQWWKLPGGTSYEQYF	TGTGCCAGCACCGGTTGCCCCCAGTGGTGGAAGCTTCCTGGCGGCACTTCCTACGAGCAGTACTTC
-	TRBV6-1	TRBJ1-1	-	CASSDGQGMGAFF	TGTGCCAGCAGTGATGGGCAAGGGATGGGCGCTTTCTTT